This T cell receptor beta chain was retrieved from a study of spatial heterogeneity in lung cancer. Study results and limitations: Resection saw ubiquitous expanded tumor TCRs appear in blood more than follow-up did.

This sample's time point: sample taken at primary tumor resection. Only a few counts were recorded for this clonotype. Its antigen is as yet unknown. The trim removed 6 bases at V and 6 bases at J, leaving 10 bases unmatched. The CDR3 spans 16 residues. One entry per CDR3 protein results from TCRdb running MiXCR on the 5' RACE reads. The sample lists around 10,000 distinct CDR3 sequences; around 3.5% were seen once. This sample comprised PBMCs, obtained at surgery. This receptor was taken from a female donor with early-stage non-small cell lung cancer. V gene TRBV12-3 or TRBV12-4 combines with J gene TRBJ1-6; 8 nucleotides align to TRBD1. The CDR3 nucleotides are TGTGCCAGCAGGTTAACCGGGACAGGAGCTAATTCACCCCTCCACTTT. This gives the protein CASRLTGTGANSPLHF.